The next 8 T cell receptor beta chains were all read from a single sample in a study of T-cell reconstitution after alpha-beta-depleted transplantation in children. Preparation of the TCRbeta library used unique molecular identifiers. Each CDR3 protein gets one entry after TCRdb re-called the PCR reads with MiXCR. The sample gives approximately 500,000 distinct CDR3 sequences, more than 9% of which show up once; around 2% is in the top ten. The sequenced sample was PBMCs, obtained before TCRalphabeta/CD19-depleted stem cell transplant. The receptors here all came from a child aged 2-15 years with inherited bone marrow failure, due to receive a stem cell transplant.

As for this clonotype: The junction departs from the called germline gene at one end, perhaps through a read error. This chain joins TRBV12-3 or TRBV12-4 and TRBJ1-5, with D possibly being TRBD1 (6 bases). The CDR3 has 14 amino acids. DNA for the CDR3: TGTGCCAGCAGCCCACCAGGGGAGGATCAGCCCCAGCCTTTT. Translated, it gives CASSPPGEDQPQPF.

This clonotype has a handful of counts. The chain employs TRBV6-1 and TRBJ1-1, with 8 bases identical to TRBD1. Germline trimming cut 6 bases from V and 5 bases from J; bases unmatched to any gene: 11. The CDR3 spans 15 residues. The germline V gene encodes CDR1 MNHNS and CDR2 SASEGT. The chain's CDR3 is CASSNARTGRTEAFF. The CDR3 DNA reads TGTGCCAGCAGCAACGCTCGGACAGGGCGAACTGAAGCTTTCTTT.

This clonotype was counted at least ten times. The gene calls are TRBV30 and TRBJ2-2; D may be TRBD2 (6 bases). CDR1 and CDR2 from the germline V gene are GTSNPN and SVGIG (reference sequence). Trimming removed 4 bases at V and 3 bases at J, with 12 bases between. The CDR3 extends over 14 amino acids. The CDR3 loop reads CAWKPGSDTGELFF. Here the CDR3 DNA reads TGTGCCTGGAAGCCCGGGAGCGACACCGGGGAGCTGTTTTTT.

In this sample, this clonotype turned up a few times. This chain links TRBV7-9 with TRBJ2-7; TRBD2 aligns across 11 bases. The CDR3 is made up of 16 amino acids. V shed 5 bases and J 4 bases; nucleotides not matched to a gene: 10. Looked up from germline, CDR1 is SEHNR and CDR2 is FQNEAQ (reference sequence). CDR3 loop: CASSTVAGGSGYEQYF. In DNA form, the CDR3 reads TGTGCCAGCAGCACCGTAGCGGGGGGGTCTGGGTACGAGCAGTACTTC. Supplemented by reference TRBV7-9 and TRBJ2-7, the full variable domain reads DTGVSQNPRHKITKRGQNVTFRCDPISEHNRLYWYRQTLGQGPEFLTYFQNEAQLEKSRLLSDRFSAERPKGSFSTLEIQRTEQGDSAMYLCASSTVAGGSGYEQYFGPGTRLTVT.

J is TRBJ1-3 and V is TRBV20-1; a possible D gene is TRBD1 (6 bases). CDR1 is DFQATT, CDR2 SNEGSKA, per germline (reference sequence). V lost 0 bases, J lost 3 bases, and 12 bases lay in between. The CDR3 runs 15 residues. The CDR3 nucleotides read TGCAGTGCTAGAGAGGGGGGCTTAGTTGGAAACACCATATATTTT. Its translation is CSAREGGLVGNTIYF.

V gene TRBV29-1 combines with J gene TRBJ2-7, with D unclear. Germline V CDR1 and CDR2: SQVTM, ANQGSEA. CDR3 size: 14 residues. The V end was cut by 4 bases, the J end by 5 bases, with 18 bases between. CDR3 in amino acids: CSVGGWGTSNEQYF. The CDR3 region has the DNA TGCAGCGTTGGGGGTTGGGGAACGAGTAACGAGCAGTACTTC.

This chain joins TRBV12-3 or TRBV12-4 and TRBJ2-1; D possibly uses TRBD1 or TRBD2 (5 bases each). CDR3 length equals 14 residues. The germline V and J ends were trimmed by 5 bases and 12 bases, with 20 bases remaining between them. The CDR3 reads CASSPGPAGTGQFF. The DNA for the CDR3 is TGTGCCAGCAGTCCGGGACCGGCAGGCACCGGGCAGTTCTTC.

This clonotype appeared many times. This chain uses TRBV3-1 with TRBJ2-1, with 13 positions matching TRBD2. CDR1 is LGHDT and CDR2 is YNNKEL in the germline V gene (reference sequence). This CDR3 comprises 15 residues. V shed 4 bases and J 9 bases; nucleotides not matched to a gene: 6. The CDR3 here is CASSPLAGGPVEQFF. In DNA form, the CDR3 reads TGTGCCAGCAGCCCACTAGCGGGAGGGCCTGTTGAGCAGTTCTTC.